This TCR beta chain stems from a study of blood T cell repertoires in COVID-19 (dated by TCRdb to 2018 to 2020). Regarding the study in general: Samples from collaborators originated in the United States, Italy and Spain and spanned both the acute and convalescent phases of COVID-19. Sample metadata almost always included a de-identified subject ID, COVID-19 status, age in years and sex. A freely available public database, intended as a resource for researchers studying the immune response to SARS-CoV-2, is where the repertoires were released. Subjects who had been exposed to COVID-19, were actively infected with it, or had recovered from it provided the deeply sampled blood TCRbeta repertoires that made up the dataset. The material from the prospective study consisted of cDNA or gDNA derived from T cells, B-cell-depleted T cells, or PBMCs. Samples were obtained from the ongoing ImmuneRACE study (first 160 participants) and from 1,254 subjects provided by 6 global collaborators. Where available, HLA class I and class II types were taken from metadata supplied by the sample provider and were not determined by assay-based typing. Study-level results and caveats: The amount of clinical and demographic metadata varied by source and participant and was provided uncurated.

In the case of this clone: The antigen this receptor binds is unknown. Per-base quality was not reported, and no clone a single base away is much larger than it.

From cysteine to phenylalanine, the CDR3 is 15 amino acids long. Only the CDR3 part of the read is kept: 45 bases, read in frame from the first base. Sequences SGHKS (CDR1) and YYEKEE (CDR2) are obtained from the germline V gene (reference sequence). Ends trimmed: V by 5 bases, J by 2 bases; bases unmatched to a gene: 7. The immunoSEQ Assay, a bias-controlled multiplex PCR, was used to amplify TCRbeta CDR3 regions from genomic DNA. In the original analysis: Within the assay, amplification of reference gene primers was used to estimate how many nucleated cells each sample contained. To quantify the absolute abundance of each unique TCRbeta CDR3 rearrangement, sequence reads were collapsed and filtered. For each sample, productive Simpson clonality was calculated as the square root of Simpson's diversity index across productive rearrangements. This is the immuneACCESS table as TCRdb keeps it, with only in-frame sequences that have V and J called. A part of the clones is gone; compared with another copy, unresolved V genes explain less than half, and the rest is unexplained. Clone size and the V and J calls come from that table; the DNA yielded D and trimming. The sample table records around 250,000 clones; over 75% of these occur just once. More than 1.5% of the sample is held by the ten biggest clonotypes.

Another Seattle source contributed samples from volunteer blood donors who had recovered from COVID-19. Collaborating institutions collected whole blood in K2EDTA tubes following their own protocols. Collaborator samples were shipped for TCRbeta analysis as frozen whole blood, isolated PBMCs, or DNA extracted from either sample type. Sequenced input: peripheral blood. The rearrangement combines TRBV5-5 with TRBJ2-5; TRBD1 matches 9 bases in the middle. The sequence was collected from a man aged 30-40 years who had recovered from COVID-19. The CDR3 region: CASSPGTGLQETQYF. The base sequence is TGTGCCAGCAGTCCCGGGACAGGGCTACAAGAGACCCAGTACTTC.